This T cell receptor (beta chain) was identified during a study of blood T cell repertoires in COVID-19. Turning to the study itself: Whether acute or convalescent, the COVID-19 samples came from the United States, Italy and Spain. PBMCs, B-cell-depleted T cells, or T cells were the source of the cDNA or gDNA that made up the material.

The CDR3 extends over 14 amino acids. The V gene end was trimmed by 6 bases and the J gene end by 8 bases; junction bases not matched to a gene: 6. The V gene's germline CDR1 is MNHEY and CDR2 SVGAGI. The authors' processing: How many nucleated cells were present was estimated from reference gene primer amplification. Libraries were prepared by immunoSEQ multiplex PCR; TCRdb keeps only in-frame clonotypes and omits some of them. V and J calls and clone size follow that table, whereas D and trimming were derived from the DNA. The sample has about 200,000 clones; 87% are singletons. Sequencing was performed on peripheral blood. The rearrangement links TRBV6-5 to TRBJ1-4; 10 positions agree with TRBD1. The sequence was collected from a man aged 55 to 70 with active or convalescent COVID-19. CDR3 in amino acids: CASRTGTGAEKLFF. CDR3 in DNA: TGTGCCAGCAGGACCGGGACAGGGGCCGAAAAACTGTTTTTT.